This TCR beta chain stems from a study of T cell changes during pregnancy in multiple sclerosis. Assay: immunoSEQ multiplex PCR; the TCRdb copy retains only in-frame clones and omits some. Seen here are approximately 100,000 clones, roughly nine tenths observed once, and the top ten hold more than 0.95%. V lost 5 bases to trimming and J lost 2 bases, with 16 bases between them. The germline CDR1 and CDR2 sequences are MNHEY and SMNVEV (reference sequence). CDR3 size: 15 residues. This receptor was taken from a female donor with multiple sclerosis, enrolled in a pregnancy study. The chain joins TRBV27 to TRBJ2-7; tentatively, D is TRBD2 (5 bases). Sequencing was performed on peripheral blood, taken in the second trimester of pregnancy. CDR3 loop: CASSGGATAAYEQYF. The CDR3 DNA follows: TGTGCCAGCAGTGGAGGAGCCACCGCGGCCTACGAGCAGTACTTC.